The clone carrying this T cell receptor beta chain has ten or more counts. The antigen is unknown. The sample originates from a study of T cell repertoires in cytomegalovirus infection. TCRdb reanalysed the reads using MiXCR and keeps one entry per CDR3 protein. The sample records 640,000 or so distinct CDR3 sequences, about 33% being singletons. The material was cultured PBMCs, obtained from culture after CMV antigen stimulation. The clonotype comes from a human donor in good health (CMV status not recorded). Some clones in this sample may be carry-over from other donors' samples.

The CDR3 spells CASSNYGLADEQYF. CDR3 bases: TGTGCCAGCAGCAACTACGGACTAGCGGACGAGCAGTACTTC. J is TRBJ2-7 and V is TRBV7-2; 10 bases line up with TRBD2. V lost 5 bases, J lost 5 bases, and 6 bases stayed unmatched. The CDR3 loop spans 14 amino acids. Germline assignment: CDR1 SGHTA and CDR2 FQGNSA.